The 4 T cell receptor beta chains presented below share a single source sample, sequenced in a study of blood T cell repertoires in COVID-19. TCRdb keeps only in-frame clones here, not all; method: immunoSEQ multiplex PCR. Here the sample spans 110,000 to 150,000 clones, over 75% being singletons. The sample comprised peripheral blood. Every receptor here comes from a human donor in a cohort sampled during active COVID-19.

The rearrangement uses TRBV6-2 or TRBV6-3 and TRBJ2-7, with 8 bases fitting TRBD2. CDR3 size: 16 residues. Looked up from germline, CDR1 is MNHEY and CDR2 is SVGEGT. Trimming removed 4 bases from V and 1 base from J; junction bases left unmatched: 9. CDR3 protein: CASSSKAGAGSYEQYV. CDR3 sequence (DNA): TGTGCCAGCAGTTCAAAAGCGGGAGCAGGTTCCTACGAGCAGTACGTC.

This clone was observed a few times. J is TRBJ2-6 and V is TRBV6-5; D remains unclear. The ends were cut back, 6 bases at V and 2 bases at J, with 11 bases in the middle. Germline V lookup: CDR1 MNHEY, CDR2 SVGAGI. This CDR3 region has 15 residues. CDR3 residues: CASRTPRPGANVLTF. For the CDR3, the DNA is TGTGCCAGCAGGACCCCCAGGCCTGGGGCCAACGTCCTGACTTTC.

The chain combines TRBV7-7 with TRBJ2-3; D remains unclear. The CDR3 is 13 residues long. Germline-derived CDR1 and CDR2 are SSHAT and FNYEAQ (reference sequence). With 5 bases removed from V and 6 bases from J, the gap between germline ends came to 12 bases. CDR3 sequence: CASSTAPFDTQYF. The CDR3 DNA is TGTGCCAGCAGCACCGCGCCTTTTGATACGCAGTATTTT.

This chain connects TRBV7-3 to TRBJ2-3; D unresolved. CDR3 size: 15 residues. Germline lookup yields CDR1 SGHTA and CDR2 FQGTGA. Trimming took off 2 bases at V and 2 bases at J, with 11 bases between the two ends. The CDR3 here is CASSLFATATDTQYF. CDR3 nucleotides: TGTGCCAGCAGCTTATTCGCCACAGCCACAGATACGCAGTATTTT.